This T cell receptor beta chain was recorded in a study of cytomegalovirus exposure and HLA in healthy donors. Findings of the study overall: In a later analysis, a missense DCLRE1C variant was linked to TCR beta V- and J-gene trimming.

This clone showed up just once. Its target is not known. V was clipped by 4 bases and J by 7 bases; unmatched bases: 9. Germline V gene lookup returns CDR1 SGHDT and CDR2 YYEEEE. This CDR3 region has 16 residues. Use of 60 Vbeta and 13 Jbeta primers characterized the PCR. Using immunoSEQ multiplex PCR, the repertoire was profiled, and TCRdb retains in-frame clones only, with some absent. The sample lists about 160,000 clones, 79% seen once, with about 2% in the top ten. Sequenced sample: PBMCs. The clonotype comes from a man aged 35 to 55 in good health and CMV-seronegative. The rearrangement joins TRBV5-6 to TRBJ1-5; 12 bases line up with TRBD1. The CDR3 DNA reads TGTGCCAGCAGCGGGACCGGGACAGGGGGCCACCAGCCCCAGCATTTT. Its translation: CASSGTGTGGHQPQHF.